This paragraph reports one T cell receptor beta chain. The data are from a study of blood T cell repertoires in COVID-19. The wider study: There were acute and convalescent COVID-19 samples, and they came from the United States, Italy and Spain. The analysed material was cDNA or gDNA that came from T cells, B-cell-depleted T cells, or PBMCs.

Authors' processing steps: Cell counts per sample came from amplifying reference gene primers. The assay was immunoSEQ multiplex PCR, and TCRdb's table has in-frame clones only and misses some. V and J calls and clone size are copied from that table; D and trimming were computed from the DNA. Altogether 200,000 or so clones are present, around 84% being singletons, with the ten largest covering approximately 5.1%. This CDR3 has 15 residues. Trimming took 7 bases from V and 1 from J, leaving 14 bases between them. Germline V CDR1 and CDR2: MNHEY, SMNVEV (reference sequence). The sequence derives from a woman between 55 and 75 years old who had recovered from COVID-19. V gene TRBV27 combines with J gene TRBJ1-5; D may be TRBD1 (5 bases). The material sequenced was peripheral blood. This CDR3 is CASTPPRVSNQPQHF. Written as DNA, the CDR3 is TGTGCCAGCACCCCGCCCAGGGTAAGCAATCAGCCCCAGCATTTT.